This T cell receptor beta chain came from a study of blood T cell repertoires in COVID-19. The CDR3 spans 17 residues. The V gene lost 0 bases and the J gene lost 4 bases, with 16 bases spanning the gap. Germline CDR1 and CDR2: MNHEY and SVGEGT. Authors' analysis steps: Reference gene primer amplification gave nucleated cell count estimates. Profiling relied on immunoSEQ multiplex PCR, and the TCRdb table lists in-frame clones only, not all of them. V and J calls and clone size follow that table, whereas D and trimming were derived from the DNA. The sample records about 170,000 clones, roughly four fifths being singletons.

The chain recombines TRBV6-2 or TRBV6-3 with TRBJ2-1; a possible D gene is TRBD1 (5 bases). This clonotype was obtained from a woman older than 75 with acute or convalescent COVID-19. Sequences were obtained from peripheral blood. The CDR3 here is CASSYSPHYRSYNEQFF. CDR3 coding DNA: TGTGCCAGCAGTTACTCTCCGCATTACAGGTCGTACAATGAGCAGTTCTTC.